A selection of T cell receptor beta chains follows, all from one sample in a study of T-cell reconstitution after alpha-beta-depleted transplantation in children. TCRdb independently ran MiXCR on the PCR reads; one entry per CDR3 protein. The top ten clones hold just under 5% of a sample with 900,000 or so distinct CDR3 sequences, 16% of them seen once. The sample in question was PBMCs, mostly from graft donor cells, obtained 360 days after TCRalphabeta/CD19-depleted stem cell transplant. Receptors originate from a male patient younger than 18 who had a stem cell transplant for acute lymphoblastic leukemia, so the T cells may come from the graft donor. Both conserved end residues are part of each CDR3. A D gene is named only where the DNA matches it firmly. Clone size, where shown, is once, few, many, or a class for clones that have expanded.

TGTGCCAGCAGTGACGACAGGTCTGAGACCCAGTACTTC	CASSDDRSETQYF	TRBJ2-5	-	-	TRBV6-1
TGTGCCAGCAGTTCCCTAGCGGGAGGGTATATATTGGCCCAGTACTTC	CASSSLAGGYILAQYF	TRBJ2-5	TRBD2	few	TRBV12-3/TRBV12-4
TGCGCCAGCAGCTTGGCCCCGCTAGCAGGCCACGCCGGGGAGCTGTTTTTT	CASSLAPLAGHAGELFF	TRBJ2-2	-	-	TRBV5-1
TGTGCCAGCAGTTTTCCGAGAAGGGACTGTCGGTTT	CASSFPRRDCRF	TRBJ1-4	-	many	TRBV12-3/TRBV12-4
TGTGCCAGCTCACTGGGATGGATTGAGCGGGATGACGACGAGCAGTACTTC	CASSLGWIERDDDEQYF	TRBJ2-7	TRBD2	few	TRBV18
TGTGCCAGCAGCTTGGTAATTGGACTAGCGGGATTCACAGATACGCAGTATTTT	CASSLVIGLAGFTDTQYF	TRBJ2-3	TRBD2	few	TRBV5-5
TGCGCCAGCAGCAGTCCCTGGATGGATACGCAGTATTTT	CASSSPWMDTQYF	TRBJ2-3	-	few	TRBV5-1
TGCAGTGCTAGGAGCCACTTATTAGTGGAGACCCAGTACTTC	CSARSHLLVETQYF	TRBJ2-5	-	-	TRBV20-1
TGTGCCAGTAGTAGAACAGCCACTAACTATGGCTACACCTTC	CASSRTATNYGYTF	TRBJ1-2	-	-	TRBV19
TGTGCCACCAGTGCGGAAGGTCGTAGGGACGAGCAGTACTTC	CATSAEGRRDEQYF	TRBJ2-7	-	-	TRBV24-1
TGTGCCAGCAGCCAAGATATAGCGGGAGGTGCGGATACGCAGTATTTT	CASSQDIAGGADTQYF	TRBJ2-3	TRBD2	many	TRBV3-1
TGTGCCAGCAGCTCCAGACGGATCCCTTATGGCTACACCTTC	CASSSRRIPYGYTF	TRBJ1-2	-	-	TRBV7-9
TGCAGCGTTGTAAGCGGGAGCACCAACACCGGGGAGCTGTTTTTT	CSVVSGSTNTGELFF	TRBJ2-2	TRBD2	-	TRBV29-1
TGCGCCAGCAGCTTAAGGGGCCTTGGTGAAGCTTTCTTT	CASSLRGLGEAFF	TRBJ1-1	-	many	TRBV5-1
TGTGCCAGTAGGGTTGGGGCCAACGTCCTGACTTTC	CASRVGANVLTF	TRBJ2-6	-	few	TRBV27
TGCGCCAGCAGCTTCGAGCAGGGGGCATACGAGCAGTACTTC	CASSFEQGAYEQYF	TRBJ2-7	TRBD1	-	TRBV5-1